This passage covers 27 T cell receptor beta chains from one sample sequenced in a study of response to subunit inactivated influenza vaccine (dated by TCRdb to about 2018). Libraries were made using RT-PCR. The run used an Illumina HiSeq 2500. TCRdb reprocessed the public reads (quality trimming at Q25 with fastp, clone calling with MiXCR) and kept in-frame beta chains. Duplicate CDR3 protein sequences are folded into a single record with the most common DNA and genes. The sample table holds about 520,000 distinct CDR3 sequences, of which around 7.9% were seen once. Around 13% of the sample is held by the ten biggest clonotypes. The specimen comprised PBMCs from blood, sampled less than 30 months after vaccination. The receptors come from a man between 50 and 69 years old who received an inactivated influenza vaccine. Donor details come from another sample of the same person, matched by shared clones.

The sample holds a few counts of this clonotype. V and J are TRBV20-1 and TRBJ1-1, with a weak D call TRBD1 (5 bases). Germline V gene data show CDR1 as DFQATT and CDR2 as SNEGSKA (reference sequence). V was pared by 6 bases and J by 0 bases, with 11 bases between. The CDR3 totals 13 residues. Here the CDR3 DNA reads TGCAGTGCCTTGATGGGGCTGAACACTGAAGCTTTCTTT. Amino acid sequence: CSALMGLNTEAFF.

Ten or more counts support this clonotype. The chain has TRBV11-2 and TRBJ1-6, with D uncertain. With 6 bases removed from V and 9 bases from J, the gap between germline ends came to 15 bases. Looked up from germline, CDR1 is SGHAT and CDR2 is FQNNGV. The CDR3 totals 14 residues. The CDR3 coding sequence is TGTGCCAGCAGACTCCTGCGGACGGGTTCACCCCTCCACTTT. It specifies CASRLLRTGSPLHF.

CDR3 sequence: CASSLVSGASYEQYF. The CDR3 bases are TGTGCCAGCAGCTTAGTGAGCGGGGCCTCCTACGAGCAGTACTTC. The genes are TRBV7-8 and TRBJ2-7, with 7 positions matching TRBD2. In germline, CDR1 is SGHVS, CDR2 FQNEAQ. V lost 1 base to trimming and J lost 0 bases; unmatched junction nucleotides: 3. The CDR3 is 15 residues long.

The CDR3 sequence is CASSLGLAGRDYEQYF. The CDR3 region has the DNA TGTGCCAGCAGCCTAGGACTAGCGGGAAGGGATTACGAGCAGTACTTC. The chain employs TRBV7-6 and TRBJ2-7, with 12 bases lining up with TRBD2. V was pared by 5 bases and J by 4 bases, with 9 bases of the junction left unmatched. The length of the CDR3 is 16 residues. Germline-derived CDR1 and CDR2 are SGHVS and FNYEAQ. Full variable domain (remainder filled in from reference TRBV7-6 and TRBJ2-7): GAGVSQSPRYKVTKRGQDVALRCDPISGHVSLYWYRQALGQGPEFLTYFNYEAQQDKSGLPNDRFSAERPEGSISTLTIQRTEQRDSAMYRCASSLGLAGRDYEQYFGPGTRLTVT.

The chain combines TRBV5-1 with TRBJ2-5, with a possible D match to TRBD2 (5 bases). The CDR3 is 16 amino acids. Trimming left V 0 bases short and J 4 bases short, with 16 bases between. Germline CDR1 and CDR2: SGHRS and YFSETQ. CDR3 loop: CASSLAPGGAGETQYF. The CDR3 bases are TGCGCCAGCAGCTTGGCCCCGGGCGGCGCGGGAGAGACCCAGTACTTC.

This clonotype was observed a handful of times. The chain employs TRBV28 and TRBJ2-2; D unresolved. Germline assignment: CDR1 MDHEN and CDR2 SYDVKM. Trimming removed 5 bases at V and 5 bases at J, with 9 bases between. The CDR3 is made up of 13 amino acids. The CDR3 region has the DNA TGTGCCAGCAGTGACGGTTTTACCGGGGAGCTGTTTTTT. Its translation is CASSDGFTGELFF.

The chain joins TRBV7-2 to TRBJ1-3; D remains unclear. The CDR3 consists of 14 residues. V lost 5 bases and J lost 0, with 8 bases in between. The germline V gene encodes CDR1 SGHTA and CDR2 FQGNSA. As DNA, the CDR3 is TGTGCCAGCAGCCATCCCCTCTCTGGAAACACCATATATTTT. Encoded protein: CASSHPLSGNTIYF.

The rearrangement joins TRBV5-1 to TRBJ2-7, with 11 bases lining up with TRBD1. J gave up 0 bases and V 5 bases, and 10 bases lay outside the gene matches. The CDR3 totals 17 residues. CDR1 and CDR2 (germline): SGHRS, YFSETQ. The DNA of the CDR3 is TGCGCCAGCAGACCTCCGGGACAGGGGGTCCACTCCTACGAGCAGTACTTC. Translated: CASRPPGQGVHSYEQYF.

This clonotype was detected a few times. The chain is built from TRBV20-1 and TRBJ1-1; weak D call: TRBD1 (5 bases). The CDR3 is made up of 14 amino acids. V was cut by 6 bases and J by 3 bases, with 17 bases left in between. Germline V gene sequence: CDR1 DFQATT, CDR2 SNEGSKA (reference sequence). In DNA, the CDR3 is TGCAGTGCAGACGGGGGAGAAGGCGACACTGAAGCTTTCTTT. It is translated as CSADGGEGDTEAFF.

This clonotype was counted many times. This chain uses TRBV4-1 with TRBJ1-4; 8 bases agree with TRBD1. V trimming: 1 base; J trimming: 7 bases; junction bases outside the gene matches: 11. The CDR3 loop spans 17 amino acids. Per germline, CDR1 MGHRA and CDR2 YSYEKL. CDR3 DNA sequence: TGCGCCAGCAGCCAAGCCCCCAGGGGGCGGTTAAGTGAAAAACTGTTTTTT. It codes for CASSQAPRGRLSEKLFF.

The CDR3: CASTSQPRDQETQYF. The CDR3 bases are TGTGCCAGCACCTCCCAACCGAGGGACCAAGAGACCCAGTACTTC. The chain links TRBV6-2 or TRBV6-3 to TRBJ2-5; tentative D call: TRBD2 (5 bases). The V end was cut by 7 bases, the J end by 0 bases, with 15 bases between. Germline loops: CDR1 MNHEY, CDR2 SVGEGT. The CDR3 spans 15 residues.

This clonotype was observed many times. J is TRBJ1-2 and V is TRBV4-2; the D gene is possibly TRBD1 (5 bases). This CDR3 region has 16 residues. Trimming took off 1 base at V and 4 bases at J, with 16 bases between the two ends. In germline, CDR1 is LGHNA, CDR2 YNFKEQ. CDR3 loop: CASSQGLDEGSYGYTF. The CDR3 bases are TGTGCCAGCAGCCAAGGGTTGGATGAGGGGTCCTATGGCTACACCTTC.

The chain carries TRBV6-1 and TRBJ2-2, with D perhaps assigned TRBD1 or TRBD2 (5 bases each). The CDR3 length is 16 residues. V lost 6 bases to trimming and J lost 3 bases, with 17 bases between them. The germline gives CDR1 MNHNS, CDR2 SASEGT. CDR3 bases: TGTGCCAGCAGCCCTCGGGGCGGGTGGTACACCGGGGAGCTGTTTTTT. It codes for CASSPRGGWYTGELFF.

This clonotype was counted many times. This sequence joins TRBV3-1 and TRBJ2-2; D might be TRBD2 (6 bases). V lost 1 base and J lost 2, with 11 bases in between. This CDR3 is built from 16 residues. Germline loops: CDR1 LGHDT, CDR2 YNNKEL (reference sequence). The CDR3 loop reads CASSQGRGGNTGELFF. CDR3 sequence (DNA): TGTGCCAGCAGCCAAGGGCGGGGTGGAAACACCGGGGAGCTGTTTTTT.

The chain carries TRBV7-2 and TRBJ2-7; D is unresolved. The V gene lost 1 base and the J gene lost 1 base, with 11 bases spanning the gap. The length of the CDR3 is 15 residues. Germline CDR1 reads SGHTA; CDR2 reads FQGNSA. CDR3 residues: CASSLVSGPSYEQYF. The CDR3 DNA sequence: TGTGCCAGCAGCTTAGTGTCAGGCCCGTCCTACGAGCAGTACTTC.

This clonotype was observed many times. The chain uses TRBV12-3 or TRBV12-4 and TRBJ1-1, with 10 bases identical to TRBD1. The trim removed 7 bases at V and 4 bases at J, leaving 6 bases unmatched. The CDR3 runs 14 residues. The CDR3 region is CASTVDRGLTEAFF. In DNA, the CDR3 is TGTGCCAGCACCGTCGACAGGGGGCTCACTGAAGCTTTCTTT.

This clonotype was seen at least ten times. V gene TRBV27 combines with J gene TRBJ2-1; 9 bases line up with TRBD2. The CDR3 has 15 residues. Trimming took 1 base from V and 8 from J; bases not matched to a gene: 6. The germline CDR1 and CDR2 sequences are MNHEY and SMNVEV (reference sequence). CDR3 coding DNA: TGTGCCAGCAGTTTATACGGGACTAGCATTCATGAGCAGTTCTTC. This codes for CASSLYGTSIHEQFF.

This rearrangement joins TRBV5-5 to TRBJ2-3; 11 bases match TRBD1. Germline loops: CDR1 SGHKS, CDR2 YYEKEE (reference sequence). The CDR3 is 17 residues long. With V trimmed by 4 bases and J by 6 bases, 13 bases remained unmatched. CDR3 residues: CASSLGQGALVLDTQYF. Written as DNA, the CDR3 is TGTGCCAGCAGCCTCGGACAGGGGGCTTTGGTTTTGGATACGCAGTATTTT.

On this clonotype: This may be a read error: a much more frequent sequence differs by one nucleotide. This rearrangement joins TRBV29-1 to TRBJ1-2, with D uncertain. Germline V CDR1 and CDR2: SQVTM, ANQGSEA. V dropped 4 bases and J dropped 7 bases, with 13 bases sitting between them. This CDR3 has 12 amino acids. The CDR3 reads CSVVSRDCGYTF. CDR3 nucleotides: TGCAGCGTTGTCTCCCGCGACTGTGGCTACACCTTC. The full variable domain, rest sourced from reference TRBV29-1 and TRBJ1-2, is SAVISQKPSRDICQRGTSLTIQCQVDSQVTMMFWYRQQPGQSLTLIATANQGSEATYESGFVIDKFPISRPNLTFSTLTVSNMSPEDSSIYLCSVVSRDCGYTFGSGTRLTVV.

The chain has TRBV18 and TRBJ2-1; 8 bases line up with TRBD1. V was clipped by 2 bases and J by 9 bases; unmatched bases: 6. Looked up from germline, CDR1 is KGHSH and CDR2 is LQKENI. This CDR3 comprises 14 residues. The CDR3 here is CASSPGSGGSEQFF. DNA of the CDR3: TGTGCCAGCTCACCAGGATCAGGGGGCAGTGAGCAGTTCTTC.

This clonotype has ten or more counts. The chain is built from TRBV12-3 or TRBV12-4 and TRBJ2-7; TRBD1 is a possible D gene (6 bases). This CDR3 spans 13 amino acids. Trimming cost V 6 bases and J 8 bases, with 17 bases left between them. The CDR3 loop reads CASSPTTGLQQYF. CDR3 nucleotides: TGTGCCAGCAGCCCCACCACAGGGCTCCAGCAGTACTTC.

In its sample, this clonotype was seen many times. The rearrangement links TRBV9 to TRBJ2-5; 14 bases map to TRBD2. V was pared by 3 bases and J by 2 bases, with 3 bases of the junction left unmatched. Germline V gene lookup returns CDR1 SGDLS and CDR2 YYNGEE. The CDR3 has 16 residues. The CDR3 coding sequence is TGTGCCAGCAGCGATGGACTAGCGGGAGGTCAAGAGACCCAGTACTTC. It specifies CASSDGLAGGQETQYF.

This clonotype showed up just a few times. The chain combines TRBV12-3 or TRBV12-4 with TRBJ2-1; 7 nucleotides align to TRBD2. The CDR3 length is 16 residues. V gave up 3 bases and J gave up 4 bases; unmatched junction bases: 9. The CDR3, as DNA: TGTGCCAGCAGTTTCTCGAGCGGGGTGGGGTACAATGAGCAGTTCTTC. Translated: CASSFSSGVGYNEQFF.

The V and J genes are TRBV6-1 and TRBJ1-2; maybe TRBD1 (6 bases). The germline V gene has CDR1 MNHNS and CDR2 SASEGT. This CDR3 comprises 14 residues. V dropped 5 bases and J dropped 6 bases, with 16 bases sitting between them. CDR3 residues: CASSRGEFAHGYTF. Here the CDR3 DNA reads TGTGCCAGCAGTAGGGGGGAATTCGCTCATGGCTACACCTTC.

A few counts support this clonotype. The rearrangement links TRBV5-6 to TRBJ2-3, with 14 bases lining up with TRBD2. Unmatched junction bases numbered 8, after V lost 3 bases and J lost 8 bases. Germline CDR1 SGHDT, CDR2 YYEEEE. This CDR3 has 16 residues. CDR3 sequence (DNA): TGTGCCAGCAGCTCCAAGGGACTAGCGGGAGTGGCTACGCAGTATTTT. As protein: CASSSKGLAGVATQYF.

This chain uses TRBV25-1 with TRBJ2-1, with D perhaps being TRBD1 or TRBD2 (5 bases each). This CDR3 is 15 amino acids long. From germline, CDR1 is MGHDK and CDR2 SYGVNS. Trimming took 3 bases from V and 8 from J, leaving 17 bases between them. CDR3 amino acids: CASSEGPGSIDEQFF. CDR3 sequence (DNA): TGTGCCAGCAGTGAGGGACCGGGGTCTATCGATGAGCAGTTCTTC.

The V call is TRBV13, the J call TRBJ2-5; 10 nucleotides agree with TRBD2. V dropped 1 base and J dropped 2; count of bases not matched to a gene: 7. CDR1 PRHDT and CDR2 FYEKMQ come from the germline V gene (reference sequence). This CDR3 is 17 amino acids long. CDR3 loop: CASSLVGLAGVQETQYF. The CDR3 DNA follows: TGTGCCAGCAGCTTAGTGGGGCTAGCGGGAGTACAAGAGACCCAGTACTTC.